This TCR beta chain was identified during a study of cytomegalovirus exposure and HLA in healthy donors. Study-wide results and caveats: Overall, around 160 TCR beta chains were annotated as cytomegalovirus-associated.

This clone has just one count. Its antigen remains unidentified. Vbeta (60) and Jbeta (13) primers were used in the PCR. Clones were sequenced by immunoSEQ multiplex PCR, and TCRdb holds only the in-frame ones, with some missing. The sample records fewer than 200,000 clones, 75% being singletons. CDR3 length: 13 amino acids. Germline CDR1 SGHTA, CDR2 FQGTGA. The J segment lost 12 bases and the V segment lost 3 bases, leaving 6 bases of the junction unmatched. The V gene is TRBV7-3, the J gene TRBJ1-1; 11 bases agree with TRBD1. The material sequenced was PBMCs. The TCR comes from a woman in her fifties or sixties in good health and CMV-seropositive. Written as DNA, the CDR3 is TGTGCCAGCAGCTTCGGGACAGGGGGTATGACTTTCTTT. Translation gives CASSFGTGGMTFF.